Described below is a single T cell receptor (beta chain) sequence and its context. No antigen is known for it. TCRdb's table, derived via immunoSEQ multiplex PCR, lists solely in-frame clones and lacks some. The sample yields tens of thousands of clones, just over 85% seen once. This CDR3 comprises 13 residues. CDR1 and CDR2 (germline): SQVTM, ANQGSEA. V gave up 2 bases and J gave up 5 bases, with 10 bases separating them. The record originates from a study of T cell responses to AZD1222 COVID-19 vaccine. Notes on the study in general: The study identified only a handful of AZD1222 recipients as seropositive at baseline.

V gene TRBV29-1 combines with J gene TRBJ2-1; maybe TRBD2 (6 bases). The receptor comes from an adult who received the MenACWY meningococcal vaccine as a control. The input for sequencing was peripheral blood, taken 28 days after the second dose of the MenACWY control vaccine. CDR3 sequence (DNA): TGCAGCGTTGAATCAGGGAGGAACAATGAGCAGTTCTTC. It encodes CSVESGRNNEQFF.